Listed here are 6 T cell receptor beta chains from one sample, sequenced in a study of blood T cell repertoires in COVID-19. Produced via immunoSEQ multiplex PCR; TCRdb's table is partial and in-frame only. This table holds roughly 330,000 clones, about 87% found once. Sequencing used PBMCs or T cells enriched from blood (not recorded which). These receptors were obtained from a woman in her thirties who had recovered from COVID-19.

The rearrangement joins TRBV7-6 to TRBJ2-7; 7 positions agree with TRBD1. CDR3 length equals 15 residues. The V gene end was trimmed by 4 bases and the J gene end by 6 bases; junction bases not matched to a gene: 12. The germline CDR1 and CDR2 sequences are SGHVS and FNYEAQ. The CDR3 loop is CASSSTPQTGTEQYF. In nucleotides, the CDR3 is TGTGCCAGCAGCTCCACGCCCCAGACAGGGACCGAGCAGTACTTC.

This chain uses TRBV11-2 with TRBJ1-1, with a weak D call TRBD1 (5 bases). CDR3 size: 14 residues. Germline V gene lookup returns CDR1 SGHAT and CDR2 FQNNGV. Trimming removed 6 bases from V and 4 bases from J, with 15 bases in between. CDR3 in amino acids: CASRDITWGTEAFF. The CDR3 DNA is TGTGCCAGCAGGGACATTACTTGGGGCACTGAAGCTTTCTTT.

This CDR3 reads CASSVLDRADTEAFF. The CDR3 DNA reads as TGTGCCAGCAGCGTATTGGACAGGGCCGACACTGAAGCTTTCTTT. The chain recombines TRBV5-4 with TRBJ1-1; 8 nucleotides agree with TRBD1. The CDR3 loop spans 15 amino acids. The germline V gene has CDR1 SGHNT and CDR2 YYREEE (reference sequence). After removal of 4 bases from V and 3 bases from J, the junction contained 8 bases not matched to a gene.

The chain recombines TRBV9 with TRBJ2-7; a possible D gene is TRBD1 (6 bases). The CDR3 is 15 residues long. The germline V gene has CDR1 SGDLS and CDR2 YYNGEE. V dropped 0 bases and J dropped 7 bases, with 17 bases sitting between them. CDR3 loop: CASSVGATGSGEQYF. CDR3 coding DNA: TGTGCCAGCAGCGTAGGGGCGACAGGATCCGGGGAGCAGTACTTC.

The chain couples TRBV4-2 to TRBJ2-3, with TRBD2 matching over 10 bases. The V and J ends lost 3 bases and 0 bases, in that order; junction bases with no gene match: 9. The CDR3 has 18 amino acids. Germline V gene data show CDR1 as LGHNA and CDR2 as YNFKEQ. CDR3 nucleotide sequence: TGTGCCAGCAGCCAGGTCGCAAGCGGGGGGGGTAGCACAGATACGCAGTATTTT. Translating gives CASSQVASGGGSTDTQYF.

The chain couples TRBV6-5 to TRBJ1-1; 8 nucleotides agree with TRBD1. The CDR3 covers 14 residues. Looked up from germline, CDR1 is MNHEY and CDR2 is SVGAGI. The V gene end was trimmed by 5 bases and the J gene end by 0 bases; junction bases not matched to a gene: 2. This chain's CDR3 is CASSRDRMNTEAFF. The CDR3 DNA reads as TGTGCCAGCAGTCGGGACAGGATGAACACTGAAGCTTTCTTT.